The following is a TCR beta chain sequence with its context. The antigen is undetermined. The data were taken from a study of T-cell memory formation after mild COVID-19. Looking at the study overall: In these data, TCR clusters were largely donor specific. Findings and caveats of the study: The authors left the SARS-CoV-2 specificity of second-wave clones peaking on day 37 unconfirmed.

The CDR3 consists of 15 residues. Trimming removed 2 bases at V and 7 bases at J, with 15 bases between. The germline V gene has CDR1 SEHNR and CDR2 FQNEAQ (reference sequence). One entry per CDR3 protein results from TCRdb running MiXCR on the 5' RACE reads. The sample gives almost 550,000 distinct CDR3 sequences, roughly 20% of which show up once; roughly an eighth is in the top ten. Material for sequencing was PBMCs or a T cell subset sorted from them (not recorded which). This chain uses TRBV7-9 with TRBJ2-1; D is possibly TRBD1 or TRBD2 (5 bases each). The receptor was isolated from an adult woman who had mild COVID-19 (a few samples of this study predate the infection). Cell type and time point are not known. The CDR3 nucleotides are TGTGCCAGCAGCTTACCGGGGATTTCAGGGAATGAGCAGTTCTTC. Protein product: CASSLPGISGNEQFF.